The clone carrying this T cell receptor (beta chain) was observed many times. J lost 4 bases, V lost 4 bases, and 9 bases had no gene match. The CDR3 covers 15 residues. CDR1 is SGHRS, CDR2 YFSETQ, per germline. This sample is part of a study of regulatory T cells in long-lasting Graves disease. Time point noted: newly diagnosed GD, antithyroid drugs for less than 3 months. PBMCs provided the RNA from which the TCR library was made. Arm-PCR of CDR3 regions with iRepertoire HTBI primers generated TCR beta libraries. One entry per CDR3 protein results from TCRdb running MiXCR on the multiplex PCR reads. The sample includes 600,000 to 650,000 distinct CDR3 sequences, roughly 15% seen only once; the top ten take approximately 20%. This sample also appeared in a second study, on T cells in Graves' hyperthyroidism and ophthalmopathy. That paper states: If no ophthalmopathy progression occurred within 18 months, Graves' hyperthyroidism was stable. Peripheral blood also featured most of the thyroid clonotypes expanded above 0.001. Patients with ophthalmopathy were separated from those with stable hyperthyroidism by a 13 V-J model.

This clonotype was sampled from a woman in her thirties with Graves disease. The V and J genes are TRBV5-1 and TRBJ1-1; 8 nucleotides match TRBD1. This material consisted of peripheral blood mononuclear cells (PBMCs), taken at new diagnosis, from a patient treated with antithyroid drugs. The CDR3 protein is CASSVMDRVATEAFF. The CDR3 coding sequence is TGCGCCAGCAGCGTTATGGACAGGGTAGCCACTGAAGCTTTCTTT.